The present T cell receptor (beta chain) was sequenced within a study of shared clonotypes between healthy human individuals. CDR1 is ENHRY and CDR2 is SYGVKD in the germline V gene. The CDR3 contains 15 residues. Trimming removed 5 bases from V and 2 bases from J; junction bases left unmatched: 7. Points on this clone: No antigen is known for it.

Whole-study results and caveats: Compared with clonotypes that all four donors shared, non-shared clonotypes had lower generation probabilities. Rarefaction gave evidence that sorted-subset sequencing remained incomplete despite large depth. An anticipated effect of sequencing depth on clonotype sharing among donors was recognized.

Generated by immunoSEQ multiplex PCR, the TCRdb table keeps only in-frame clones and is missing some. In the table there are 1.4 million or so clones, about 98.5% of which are singletons. The TCR sequence derives from a man aged 25-45 years in good health. Sequenced material: naive CD4+ T cells sorted from blood. Stated subset: CD45RA+ positively selected. The chain couples TRBV10-3 to TRBJ2-3; 7 nucleotides agree with TRBD1. The CDR3: CAISPYGQDTDTQYF. CDR3 DNA sequence: TGTGCCATCAGTCCCTATGGACAGGACACAGATACGCAGTATTTT.